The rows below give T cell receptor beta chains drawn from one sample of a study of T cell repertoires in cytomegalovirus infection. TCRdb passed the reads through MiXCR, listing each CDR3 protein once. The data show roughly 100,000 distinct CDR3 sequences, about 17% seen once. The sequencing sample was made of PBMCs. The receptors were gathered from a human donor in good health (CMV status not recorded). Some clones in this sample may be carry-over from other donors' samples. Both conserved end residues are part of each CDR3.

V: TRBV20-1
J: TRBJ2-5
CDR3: CSAVAGETQYF

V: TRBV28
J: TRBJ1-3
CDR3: CASSPGGRYSGNTIYF

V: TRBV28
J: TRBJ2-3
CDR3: CASTVSTDTQYF

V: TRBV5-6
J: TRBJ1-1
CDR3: CASSITAGSPEAFF

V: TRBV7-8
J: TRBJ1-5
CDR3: CASSLDTVNQPQHF

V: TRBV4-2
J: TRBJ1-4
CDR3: CASSHDYAGDEKLFF

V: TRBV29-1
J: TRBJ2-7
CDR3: CSVARDRGYGEQYF

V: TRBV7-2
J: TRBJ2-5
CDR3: CASSPQGAVEAETQYF

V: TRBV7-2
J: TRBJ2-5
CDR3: CASSSSGAGRETQYF

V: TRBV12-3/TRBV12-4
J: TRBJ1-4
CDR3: CASGQEGEKLFF

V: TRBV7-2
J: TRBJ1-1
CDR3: CASSSRGIGAEAFF

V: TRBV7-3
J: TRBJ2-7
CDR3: CASSLGAAQLYEQYF

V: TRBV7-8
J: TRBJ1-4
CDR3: CASSSWGGPDEKLFF

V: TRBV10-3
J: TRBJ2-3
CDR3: CAIRKPPGQGITDTQYF

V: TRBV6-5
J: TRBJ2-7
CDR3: CASSYSSPYLGKAYEQYF

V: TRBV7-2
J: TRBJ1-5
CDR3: CASSLVGEREPQHF

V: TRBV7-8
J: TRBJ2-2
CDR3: CASSGARDRESGELFF

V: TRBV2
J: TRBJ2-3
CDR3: CASMGQGTSTDTQYF

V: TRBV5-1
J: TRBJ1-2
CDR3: CASSLEPARAEGYTF

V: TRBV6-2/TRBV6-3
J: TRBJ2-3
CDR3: CASSGTSGAPSLDTQYF

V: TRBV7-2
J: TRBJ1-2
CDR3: CASSSPARGEYGYTF

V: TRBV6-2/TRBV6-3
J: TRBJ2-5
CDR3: CASSYSGTGLQETQYF

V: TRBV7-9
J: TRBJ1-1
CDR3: CASSREAEAFF

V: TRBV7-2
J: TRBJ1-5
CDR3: CASSLGHSLGNQPQHF

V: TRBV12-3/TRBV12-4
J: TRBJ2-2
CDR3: CASRPPDHANTGELFF

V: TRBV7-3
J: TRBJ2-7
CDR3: CASSKGRGPTYEQYF

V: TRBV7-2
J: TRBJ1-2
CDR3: CASTQPGGGDGYTF

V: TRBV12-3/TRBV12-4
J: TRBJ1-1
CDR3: CASSLGVNTEAFF

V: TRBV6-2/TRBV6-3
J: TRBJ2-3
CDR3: CASRLSGLLRDTQYF

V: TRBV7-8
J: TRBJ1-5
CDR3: CASSLRGQGVLGNQPQHF

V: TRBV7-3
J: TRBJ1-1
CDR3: CASSLSGGRTTEAFF

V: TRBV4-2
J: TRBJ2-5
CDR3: CASSQARLAGMETQYF

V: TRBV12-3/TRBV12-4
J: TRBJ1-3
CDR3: CASSPRNTIYF

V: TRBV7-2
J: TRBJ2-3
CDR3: CASSLNRIEALTYTQYF

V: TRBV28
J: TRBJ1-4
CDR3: CASTSTGTGNEKLFF

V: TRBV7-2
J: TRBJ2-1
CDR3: CASSPVERRNEQFF

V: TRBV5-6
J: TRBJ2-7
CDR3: CASSLGWGITHEQYF

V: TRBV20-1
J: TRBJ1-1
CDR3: CSAIGDRGNTEAFF

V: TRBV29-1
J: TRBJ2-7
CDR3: CSAWTGYEQYF

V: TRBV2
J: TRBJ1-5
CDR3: CASSALGLGNQPQHF

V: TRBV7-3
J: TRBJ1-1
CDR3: CASSLSPGQGDREAFF

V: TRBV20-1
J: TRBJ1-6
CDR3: CSARDRGVFNSPLHF

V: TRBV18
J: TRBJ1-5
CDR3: CASTTGQARGPQHF

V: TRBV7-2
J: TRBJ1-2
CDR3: CASSSGRQSYGYTF

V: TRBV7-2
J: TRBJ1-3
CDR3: CASSLKNTIYF

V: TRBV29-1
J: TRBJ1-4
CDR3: CSVEDQVRKLFF

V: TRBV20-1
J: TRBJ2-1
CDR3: CSASRTNNEQFF

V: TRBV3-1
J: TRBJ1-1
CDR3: CASSQVRGTEAFF

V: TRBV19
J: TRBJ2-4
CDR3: CATGQGMNIQYF

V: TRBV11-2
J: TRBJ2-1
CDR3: CASRQRGGSYNEQFF

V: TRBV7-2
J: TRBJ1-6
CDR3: CASSLVPGNNSPLHF

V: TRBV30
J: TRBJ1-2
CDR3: CAWSKSDTLINYGYTF

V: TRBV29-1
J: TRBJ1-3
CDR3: CSVDGTGSGNTIYF

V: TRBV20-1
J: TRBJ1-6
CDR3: CSAMSDGSYNSPLHF

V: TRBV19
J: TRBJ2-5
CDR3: CASSIRGQGVEQETQYF

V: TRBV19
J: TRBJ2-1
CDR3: CASSIQGHSRQNEQFF